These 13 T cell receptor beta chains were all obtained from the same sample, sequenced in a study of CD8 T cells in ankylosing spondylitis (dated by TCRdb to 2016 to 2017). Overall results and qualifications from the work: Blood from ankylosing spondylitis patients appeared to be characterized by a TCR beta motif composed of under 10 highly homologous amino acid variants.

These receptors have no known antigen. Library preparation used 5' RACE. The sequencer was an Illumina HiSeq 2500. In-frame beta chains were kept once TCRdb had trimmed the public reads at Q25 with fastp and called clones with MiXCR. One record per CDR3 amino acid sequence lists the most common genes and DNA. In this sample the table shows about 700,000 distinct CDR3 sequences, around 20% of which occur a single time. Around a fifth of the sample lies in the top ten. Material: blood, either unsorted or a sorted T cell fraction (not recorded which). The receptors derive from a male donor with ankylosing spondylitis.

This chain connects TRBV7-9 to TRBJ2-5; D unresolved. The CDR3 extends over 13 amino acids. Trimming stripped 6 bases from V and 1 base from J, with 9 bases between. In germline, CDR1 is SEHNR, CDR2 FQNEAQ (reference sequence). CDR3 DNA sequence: TGTGCCAGCAGACCTTCCGCCCAAGAGACCCAGTACTTC. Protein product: CASRPSAQETQYF.

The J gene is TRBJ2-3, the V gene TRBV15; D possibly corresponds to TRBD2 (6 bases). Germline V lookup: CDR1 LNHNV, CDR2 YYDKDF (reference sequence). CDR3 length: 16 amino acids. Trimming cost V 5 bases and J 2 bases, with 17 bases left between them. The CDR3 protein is CATSRGTWRDTDTQYF. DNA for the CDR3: TGTGCCACCAGCCGCGGGACTTGGCGGGACACAGATACGCAGTATTTT.

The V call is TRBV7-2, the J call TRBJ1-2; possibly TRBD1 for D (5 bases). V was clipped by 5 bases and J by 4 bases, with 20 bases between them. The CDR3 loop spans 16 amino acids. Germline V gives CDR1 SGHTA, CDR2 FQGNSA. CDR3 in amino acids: CASSRSPTSGTYGYTF. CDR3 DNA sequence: TGTGCCAGCAGCCGATCCCCGACTTCGGGGACCTATGGCTACACCTTC.

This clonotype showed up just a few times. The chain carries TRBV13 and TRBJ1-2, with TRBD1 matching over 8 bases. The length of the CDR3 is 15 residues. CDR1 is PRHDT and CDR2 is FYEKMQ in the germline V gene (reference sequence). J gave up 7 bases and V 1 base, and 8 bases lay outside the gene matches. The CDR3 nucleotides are TGTGCCAGCAGCTTAGTATCGGACAGGGTCAGTGGCTACACCTTC. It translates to CASSLVSDRVSGYTF.

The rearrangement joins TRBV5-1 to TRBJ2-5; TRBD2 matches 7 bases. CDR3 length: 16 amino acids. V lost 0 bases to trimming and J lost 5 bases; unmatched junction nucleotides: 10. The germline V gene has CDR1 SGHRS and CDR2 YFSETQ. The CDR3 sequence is CASSLDLAGAVETQYF. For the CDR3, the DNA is TGCGCCAGCAGCTTGGATCTGGCGGGAGCAGTGGAGACCCAGTACTTC. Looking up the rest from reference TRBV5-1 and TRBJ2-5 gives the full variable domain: KAGVTQTPRYLIKTRGQQVTLSCSPISGHRSVSWYQQTPGQGLQFLFEYFSETQRNKGNFPGRFSGRQFSNSRSEMNVSTLELGDSALYLCASSLDLAGAVETQYFGPGTRLLVL.

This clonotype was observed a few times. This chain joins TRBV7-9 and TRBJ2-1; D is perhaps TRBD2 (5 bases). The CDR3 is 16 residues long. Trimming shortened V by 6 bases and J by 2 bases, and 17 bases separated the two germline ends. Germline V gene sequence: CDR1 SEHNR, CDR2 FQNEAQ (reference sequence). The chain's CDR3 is CASRFTGLSAYNEQFF. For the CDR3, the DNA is TGTGCCAGCAGATTTACCGGGCTTAGCGCCTACAATGAGCAGTTCTTC.

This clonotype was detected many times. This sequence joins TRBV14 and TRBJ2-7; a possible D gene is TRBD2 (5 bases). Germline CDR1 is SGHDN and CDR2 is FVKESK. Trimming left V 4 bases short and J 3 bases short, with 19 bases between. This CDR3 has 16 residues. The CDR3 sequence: CASSLLNSGGGYEQYF. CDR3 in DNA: TGTGCCAGCAGCCTATTAAACAGCGGAGGTGGCTACGAGCAGTACTTC.

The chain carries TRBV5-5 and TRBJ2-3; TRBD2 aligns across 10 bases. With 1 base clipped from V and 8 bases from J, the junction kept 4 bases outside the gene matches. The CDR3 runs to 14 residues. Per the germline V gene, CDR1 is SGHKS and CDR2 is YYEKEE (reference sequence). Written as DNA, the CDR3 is TGTGCCAGCAGCTTGTTAGCGGGAGGTGTTACGCAGTATTTT. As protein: CASSLLAGGVTQYF.

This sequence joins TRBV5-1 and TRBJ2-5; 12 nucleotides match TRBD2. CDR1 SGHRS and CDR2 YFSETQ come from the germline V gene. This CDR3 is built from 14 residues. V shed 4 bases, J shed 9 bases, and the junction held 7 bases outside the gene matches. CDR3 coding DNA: TGCGCCAGCAGCAGGACTAGCGGGGAGGGCGCCCAGTACTTC. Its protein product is CASSRTSGEGAQYF.

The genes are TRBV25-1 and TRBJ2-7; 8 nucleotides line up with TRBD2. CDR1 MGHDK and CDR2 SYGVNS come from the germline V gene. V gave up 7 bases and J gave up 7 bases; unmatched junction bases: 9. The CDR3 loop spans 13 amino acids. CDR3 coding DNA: TGTGCCAGCACCAGCGGGAGTTATTGGGAGCAGTACTTC. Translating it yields CASTSGSYWEQYF.

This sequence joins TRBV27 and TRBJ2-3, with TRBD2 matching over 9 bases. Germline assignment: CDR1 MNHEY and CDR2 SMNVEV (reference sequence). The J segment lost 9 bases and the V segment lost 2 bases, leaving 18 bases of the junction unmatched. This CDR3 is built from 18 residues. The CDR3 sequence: CASSLGVGLAGPLGTQYF. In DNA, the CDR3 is TGTGCCAGCAGTTTAGGGGTAGGGCTAGCGGGGCCCTTGGGGACGCAGTATTTT.

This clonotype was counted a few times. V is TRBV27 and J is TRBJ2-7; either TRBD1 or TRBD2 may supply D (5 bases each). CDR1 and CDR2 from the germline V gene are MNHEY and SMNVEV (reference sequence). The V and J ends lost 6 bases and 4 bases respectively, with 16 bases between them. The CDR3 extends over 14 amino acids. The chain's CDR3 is CASSPRGFSYEQYF. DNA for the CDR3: TGTGCCAGCAGCCCCCGGGGCTTCTCGTACGAGCAGTACTTC.

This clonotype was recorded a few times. CDR3 DNA: TGTGCCAGCAGTCCGGACCCTTCCTACGAGCAGTACTTC. It specifies CASSPDPSYEQYF. J is TRBJ2-7 and V is TRBV12-3 or TRBV12-4; D not resolved. The CDR3 sequence is 13 residues long. V dropped 5 bases and J dropped 1 base, with 9 bases sitting between them.